The 10 T cell receptor beta chains presented below share a single source sample, sequenced in a study of T cells in Graves' hyperthyroidism and ophthalmopathy. Amplified TCR beta CDR3 regions derived from RNA transcripts. The HTBI set primed first-round TCR CDR3 RT-PCR. TCRdb re-analysed the multiplex PCR reads in MiXCR, keeping a single row per CDR3 protein. This table has 480,000 or so distinct CDR3 sequences, 40% to 50% appearing once. The sequenced sample consisted of peripheral blood or thyroid tissue (not recorded which). These receptors all stem from an adult woman with Graves' disease, either hyperthyroidism or ophthalmopathy (not recorded which).

This chain uses TRBV10-3 with TRBJ2-5; 7 bases are shared with TRBD1. The CDR3 consists of 17 residues. Per the germline V gene, CDR1 is ENHRY and CDR2 is SYGVKD. V shed 7 bases and J 1 base; nucleotides not matched to a gene: 15. CDR3 bases: TGTGCCATCAAGGAAACAGGGGTTGACGTTGGCCAAGAGACCCAGTACTTC. Protein: CAIKETGVDVGQETQYF.

At least ten counts were recorded for this clonotype. The rearrangement uses TRBV4-1 and TRBJ1-1, with D possibly matching TRBD1 (5 bases). CDR3 size: 14 residues. Trimming removed 0 bases at V and 4 bases at J, with 9 bases between. Per the germline V gene, CDR1 is MGHRA and CDR2 is YSYEKL. CDR3 nucleotides: TGCGCCAGCAGCCAAGATCAGGGTCGCACTGAAGCTTTCTTT. Translated: CASSQDQGRTEAFF.

This chain joins TRBV29-1 and TRBJ2-7; D not resolved. The CDR3 length is 13 residues. Trimming left V 3 bases short and J 4 bases short, with 13 bases between. Per germline, CDR1 SQVTM and CDR2 ANQGSEA. The CDR3 protein is CSVEAEDRYEQYF. The CDR3 region has the DNA TGCAGCGTTGAGGCAGAAGACCGTTACGAGCAGTACTTC.

This clonotype was seen at least ten times. The chain uses TRBV4-1 and TRBJ1-2, with D unresolved. The germline V gene encodes CDR1 MGHRA and CDR2 YSYEKL. The V gene lost 4 bases and the J gene lost 6 bases, with 15 bases spanning the gap. The CDR3 sequence is 14 residues long. The CDR3 sequence is CASSPSLVANGYTF. CDR3 in DNA: TGCGCCAGCAGCCCCAGCCTTGTGGCTAATGGCTACACCTTC.

This clonotype showed up just a few times. The chain uses TRBV7-9 and TRBJ1-2; unclear D gene. This CDR3 is 12 amino acids long. Germline V gene lookup returns CDR1 SEHNR and CDR2 FQNEAQ (reference sequence). V was clipped by 5 bases and J by 6 bases, with 10 bases between them. CDR3 sequence reads: CASSPSFDGYTF. The CDR3 bases are TGTGCCAGCAGCCCCAGTTTCGATGGCTACACCTTC. Filled out from reference TRBV7-9 and TRBJ1-2, the complete variable domain reads DTGVSQNPRHKITKRGQNVTFRCDPISEHNRLYWYRQTLGQGPEFLTYFQNEAQLEKSRLLSDRFSAERPKGSFSTLEIQRTEQGDSAMYLCASSPSFDGYTFGSGTRLTVV.

V and J are TRBV29-1 and TRBJ2-7, with 10 bases fitting TRBD1. The CDR3 has 16 residues. The trim removed 2 bases at V and 1 base at J, leaving 8 bases unmatched. Germline V gives CDR1 SQVTM, CDR2 ANQGSEA. The CDR3 DNA reads as TGCAGCGTTGAAATGGACAGGGGGGTTCGTTCCTACGAGCAGTACTTC. This translates into CSVEMDRGVRSYEQYF.

The chain recombines TRBV12-3 or TRBV12-4 with TRBJ1-4; D might be TRBD1 (6 bases). CDR3 length: 15 residues. Between the trimmed V and J ends, which lost 6 bases and 4 bases, there was a span of 15 bases. CDR3 coding DNA: TGTGCCAGCAGAGCCAGGGGTTCTGGTAATGAAAAACTGTTTTTT. It translates to CASRARGSGNEKLFF.

This clonotype was observed at least ten times. The chain employs TRBV20-1 and TRBJ2-5, with D hard to call. The CDR3 is 17 residues long. Germline-derived CDR1 and CDR2 are DFQATT and SNEGSKA (reference sequence). V dropped 4 bases and J dropped 8 bases, with 29 bases sitting between them. The CDR3 DNA follows: TGCAGTGCTACGGAACCCCCGGTCGCGGCTCGCCCAAGAACCCAGTACTTC. This codes for CSATEPPVAARPRTQYF.

Comments on this clonotype: One base away lies a much larger clone, so this may be a sequencing read error. The J gene is TRBJ1-5, the V gene TRBV12-3 or TRBV12-4; no reliable D call. V was shortened by 5 bases and J by 3 bases, with 14 bases between the two germline ends. This CDR3 is built from 15 residues. CDR3 amino acids: CASSPPVWTNQPQHF. DNA for the CDR3: TGTGCCAGCAGTCCACCAGTTTGGACCAATCAGCCCCAGCATTTT.

This sequence joins TRBV10-3 and TRBJ1-1; possibly TRBD1 for D (6 bases). The V gene's germline CDR1 is ENHRY and CDR2 SYGVKD. The CDR3 runs to 14 residues. V was clipped by 4 bases and J by 4 bases, with 13 bases between them. The CDR3 reads CAISAVPGATEAFF. CDR3 DNA sequence: TGTGCCATCAGTGCGGTACCGGGGGCCACTGAAGCTTTCTTT.